This T cell receptor (beta chain) was recorded in a study of type 1 and type 2 diabetes patients. Across the study: Magnetic bead positive selection isolated CD4+ or CD8+ T cells from PBMCs.

The PCR template was genomic DNA. The TCR beta CDR3 region was amplified using 30 forward and 13 reverse primers. TCRdb fed the multiplex PCR reads into MiXCR, producing one record per CDR3 protein. This table has some 250,000 distinct CDR3 sequences, around 47% appearing once. Study-level findings and limits: Some expanded clones seen only in T1D might occur in additional T2D or control samples.

This clonotype came up a few times. The antigen remains undetermined. The clonotype was recovered from a man younger than 30 with type 2 diabetes. The specimen was peripheral blood mononuclear cells (PBMCs).

The CDR3 is CASSKLQGASQPQHF. The CDR3 region has the DNA TGTGCCAGCAGTAAACTACAGGGGGCGAGTCAGCCCCAGCATTTT. The chain uses TRBV2 and TRBJ1-5; TRBD1 aligns across 9 bases. V trimming: 5 bases; J trimming: 6 bases; junction bases outside the gene matches: 8. The CDR3 is made up of 15 amino acids. Germline V gene data show CDR1 as SNHLY and CDR2 as FYNNEI.